These T cell receptor beta chains were read from a single sample in a study of cytomegalovirus exposure and HLA in healthy donors. Repertoires were generated with immunoSEQ multiplex PCR, while TCRdb's copy carries only in-frame clones and drops some. The sample includes approximately 140,000 clones, around nine tenths of them seen just once. Sequencing used PBMCs. These TCRs come from a young woman in good health and CMV-seropositive. Each CDR3 is given with its conserved first and last residue. The D gene is left open where the match is weak. Clone size is given for some rows only: seen once, a few or many times, or a class if the clone is expanded.

J	V	size	D	DNA	CDR3
TRBJ2-3	TRBV4-3	NA	NA	TGCGCCAGCAGCCAAGCTTGGAGGAGCACAGATACGCAGTATTTT	CASSQAWRSTDTQYF
TRBJ2-7	TRBV4-2	NA	TRBD2	TGTGCCAGCAGCCAAGGCCCGCTAGCGGGAATCTACGAGCAGTACTTC	CASSQGPLAGIYEQYF
TRBJ2-7	TRBV29-1	NA	TRBD1	TGCAGCGTTGCCGGGGACAGGTATAAGAACGAGCAGTACTTC	CSVAGDRYKNEQYF
TRBJ2-2	TRBV28	NA	NA	TGTGCCAGCAGCTCAACAGGGTTCGGTCGATACGGGGAGCTGTTTTTT	CASSSTGFGRYGELFF
TRBJ1-1	TRBV27	once	NA	TGTGCCAGCAGTCCCCGAGCCATGAACACTGAAGCTTTCTTT	CASSPRAMNTEAFF
TRBJ1-5	TRBV19	NA	NA	TGTGCCAGTAGCGACAGGATCAATCAGCCCCAGCATTTT	CASSDRINQPQHF
TRBJ2-2	TRBV29-1	NA	TRBD1	TGCAGCGTTGTAGCGGCAGGGGGCTACACCGGGGAGCTGTTTTTT	CSVVAAGGYTGELFF
TRBJ1-4	TRBV6-1	many	TRBD1	TGTGCCAGCAGTTGGGACAGGGGAGAAAAACTGTTTTTT	CASSWDRGEKLFF
TRBJ2-3	TRBV5-1	NA	NA	TGCGCCAGCAGATCCCAGGGGACGAGCACAGATACGCAGTATTTT	CASRSQGTSTDTQYF
TRBJ2-3	TRBV2	once	TRBD2	TGTGCCAGCAGACTCGAGACTAGCGGGGGGAAAACAGATACGCAGTATTTT	CASRLETSGGKTDTQYF
TRBJ1-5	TRBV6-5	NA	TRBD1	TGTGCCAGCAGTTCGAGGACAGGGCGGCAGCCCCAGCATTTT	CASSSRTGRQPQHF
TRBJ2-7	TRBV18	NA	TRBD2	TGTGCCAGCTCACCAAGATCTAGCGGGTCTAAATCCTACGAGCAGTACTTC	CASSPRSSGSKSYEQYF
TRBJ1-2	TRBV28	few	NA	TGTGCCAGCAGCCTCCCGGACAGATTCTATGGCTACACCTTC	CASSLPDRFYGYTF
TRBJ2-3	TRBV5-1	NA	NA	TGCGCCAGCAGCGCCACCCAGGGGCTCACAGATACGCAGTATTTT	CASSATQGLTDTQYF
TRBJ2-3	TRBV29-1	NA	TRBD2	TGCAGCGTTGAAGATCGGACTAGGACGAGCACAGATACGCAGTATTTT	CSVEDRTRTSTDTQYF
TRBJ1-2	TRBV6-5	NA	TRBD1	TGTGCCAGCAGTTACTCGCCAGGGGGAAACTATGGCTACACCTTC	CASSYSPGGNYGYTF
TRBJ2-6	TRBV27	NA	NA	TGTGCCAGCAGTTTCGGCGGCGGCAGGGTGACCTCTGGGGCCAACGTCCTGACTTTC	CASSFGGGRVTSGANVLTF
TRBJ1-6	TRBV7-8	NA	TRBD1	TGTGCCAGCAGCCCGAGGACAGGGGATAATTCACCCCTCCACTTT	CASSPRTGDNSPLHF
TRBJ1-2	TRBV7-9	NA	TRBD1	TGTGCCAGCAGCTTGGGACAGAACTATGGCTACACCTTC	CASSLGQNYGYTF
TRBJ1-2	TRBV28	NA	TRBD1	TGTGCCAGCAGTCCTACAGGGGGCAAAACCTATGGCTACACCTTC	CASSPTGGKTYGYTF
TRBJ2-7	TRBV28	NA	TRBD1	TGTGCCAGCAGTTTAGAACAGGGGCTCGACGAGCAGTACTTC	CASSLEQGLDEQYF
TRBJ2-2	TRBV5-1	NA	TRBD2	TGCGCCAGCAGCTTGTTTGCTAGCGGGAGCACCGGGGAGCTGTTTTTT	CASSLFASGSTGELFF
TRBJ1-1	TRBV4-2	NA	NA	TGTGCCAGCAGCCAAGGTGACAGGCTGAACACTGAAGCTTTCTTT	CASSQGDRLNTEAFF
TRBJ1-5	TRBV6-1	NA	NA	TGTGCCAGCAGTGTTGGCAGGATGCATCAGCCCCAGCATTTT	CASSVGRMHQPQHF
TRBJ1-4	TRBV5-1	NA	TRBD1	TGCGCCAGCAGCGCTTCCGGGACAGGGTATGAAAAACTGTTTTTT	CASSASGTGYEKLFF
TRBJ1-3	TRBV5-1	NA	NA	TGCGCCAGCAGCTTCGACAGTTCGAGTAGAAACACCATATATTTT	CASSFDSSSRNTIYF
TRBJ1-3	TRBV28	NA	NA	TGTGCCAGCAGACAACCACAAGGAAACACCATATATTTT	CASRQPQGNTIYF
TRBJ2-1	TRBV25-1	NA	TRBD2	TGTGCCAGCAGTGACACTAGCGGGGGGAGCTACAATGAGCAGTTCTTC	CASSDTSGGSYNEQFF
TRBJ1-3	TRBV29-1	NA	NA	TGCAGCGTTGAGGGGGGGACCTTTGGAAACACCATATATTTT	CSVEGGTFGNTIYF
TRBJ2-3	TRBV14	NA	TRBD1	TGTGCCAGCAGCCAAGTAAGGGGGCTTGGGGCAGATACGCAGTATTTT	CASSQVRGLGADTQYF
TRBJ2-1	TRBV7-7	NA	TRBD2	TGTGCTAGCAGCTCTAGCGGGGGGGGATACAATGAGCAGTTCTTC	CASSSSGGGYNEQFF
TRBJ2-3	TRBV28	NA	TRBD1	TGTGCCAGCGGTCGGACAGGGGGGGGGACAGATACGCAGTATTTT	CASGRTGGGTDTQYF
TRBJ1-1	TRBV5-1	NA	NA	TGCGCCAGCAGTGGACAGATGAACACTGAAGCTTTCTTT	CASSGQMNTEAFF
TRBJ2-2	TRBV6-1	NA	NA	TGTGCCAGCAGTCCGGGACAGAACACCGGGGAGCTGTTTTTT	CASSPGQNTGELFF
TRBJ2-1	TRBV29-1	NA	NA	TGCAGCGTTGAAAAGACCGGTGGAGGGTATGAGCAGTTCTTC	CSVEKTGGGYEQFF
TRBJ2-4	TRBV7-9	NA	TRBD2	TGTGCCAGCAGCTTAGCGACTAGCGGGATTATTCAGTACTTC	CASSLATSGIIQYF
TRBJ1-5	TRBV6-1	NA	NA	TGTGCCAGCAGGGGGCTTCGTTCCGGGGGAGAACCCCAGCATTTT	CASRGLRSGGEPQHF
TRBJ2-5	TRBV2	NA	TRBD2	TGTGCCAGCAGCGCTCTTGTGGTGGGACTAGCGGGAAAGGGAGCGGAGACCCAGTACTTC	CASSALVVGLAGKGAETQYF
TRBJ1-1	TRBV6-5	NA	NA	TGTGCCAGCATCGGGAACACTGAAGCTTTCTTT	CASIGNTEAFF
TRBJ2-7	TRBV4-2	many	TRBD2	TGTGCCAGCAGCCCTTCTCCGGGACTAGCGGGAGAAGAGCAGTACTTC	CASSPSPGLAGEEQYF
TRBJ2-6	TRBV7-2	once	NA	TGTGCCAGCAGCCGCAACCCGGGCTCTGGGGCCAACGTCCTGACTTTC	CASSRNPGSGANVLTF
TRBJ2-7	TRBV7-8	NA	NA	TGTGCCAGCAGCTTACAGGGACACCCCAACGAGCAGTACTTC	CASSLQGHPNEQYF
TRBJ2-1	TRBV23-1	NA	TRBD1	TGCGCCAGCAGTCCGCCCAAAGGACAGGGGGGGAATGAGCAGTTCTTC	CASSPPKGQGGNEQFF
TRBJ2-1	TRBV9	NA	TRBD2	TGTGCCAGCAGCGTAGCTAGCGGGAGGGGAAATGAGCAGTTCTTC	CASSVASGRGNEQFF
TRBJ1-1	TRBV20-1	NA	NA	TGCAGTGCAGGGGCGGGGTCTGAAGCTTTCTTT	CSAGAGSEAFF
TRBJ2-7	TRBV7-3	NA	TRBD1	TGTGCCAGCAGCCAAGCAACGGGACAGGGGTACGAGCAGTACTTC	CASSQATGQGYEQYF
TRBJ1-1	TRBV5-1	NA	NA	TGCGCCAGCAGCTTGGGTCGTTCGAGCGCTGAAGCTTTCTTT	CASSLGRSSAEAFF
TRBJ2-2	TRBV7-3	NA	TRBD2	TGTGCCAGCAGCTTACTAGCGGGAGTCGCGGGGGAGCTGTTTTTT	CASSLLAGVAGELFF